Below, one T cell receptor (beta chain) is given with its context. This entry is derived from a study of blood T cell repertoires in COVID-19. Study context: Specimens from acute and convalescent COVID-19 originated in the United States, Italy and Spain. T cells, B-cell-depleted T cells, or PBMCs provided the cDNA or gDNA that served as material.

Under the authors' procedure: Amplification of reference gene primers provided the estimated nucleated cell counts. Produced via immunoSEQ multiplex PCR; TCRdb's table is partial and in-frame only. V, J and clone size derive from that table, while D and trimming were established from the DNA sequence. The sample lists about 210,000 clones, roughly 88% occurring once. V lost 5 bases and J lost 3, with 23 bases in between. From germline, CDR1 is LNHDA and CDR2 SQIVND (reference sequence). The CDR3 spans 18 residues. The J gene is TRBJ1-5, the V gene TRBV19, with D possibly TRBD1 on 5 matching bases. This TCR derives from a man in his fifties with active or convalescent COVID-19. The sample comprised peripheral blood. CDR3 coding DNA: TGTGCCAGTAGTGGGGGAGGTAGGGGAGTACCCTACAATCAGCCCCAGCATTTT. Protein product: CASSGGGRGVPYNQPQHF.